This T cell receptor beta chain was recovered during a study of blood T cell repertoires in COVID-19. Overall study context: The cDNA or gDNA used as material had been derived from T cells, B-cell-depleted T cells, or PBMCs.

The method was immunoSEQ multiplex PCR; TCRdb's version includes in-frame clones alone and lacks a portion of them. This table holds about 280,000 clones, roughly 90% found once. This CDR3 has 15 amino acids. CDR1 is SGHRS and CDR2 is YFSETQ in the germline V gene. V lost 5 bases to trimming and J lost 1 base; unmatched junction nucleotides: 7. The chain couples TRBV5-1 to TRBJ1-1; 8 bases agree with TRBD1. This clonotype was sampled from a middle-aged man who had been exposed to COVID-19. The sequencing input was PBMCs or T cells enriched from blood (not recorded which). The CDR3: CASRYYQGANTEAFF. The CDR3, as DNA: TGCGCCAGCAGGTATTATCAGGGGGCGAACACTGAAGCTTTCTTT.